The 30 T cell receptor beta chains in this list originate from one sample, sequenced in a study of radiotherapy plus CTLA-4 blockade in lung cancer. Only in-frame clones appear in the TCRdb table, and some are missing; sequencing was by immunoSEQ multiplex PCR. The repertoire consists of tens of thousands of clones, with approximately 67% occurring once and the leading ten covering roughly 8.7%. The sequences come from peripheral blood, collected from a patient treated with radiotherapy plus ipilimumab. These receptors were collected from a human donor with non-small cell lung cancer whose response to radiotherapy plus ipilimumab could not be evaluated.

This clone showed up just a few times. This chain uses TRBV28 with TRBJ2-6; 8 nucleotides align to TRBD1. The CDR3 runs 15 residues. Unmatched junction bases numbered 3, after V lost 6 bases and J lost 2 bases. Per the germline V gene, CDR1 is MDHEN and CDR2 is SYDVKM. The CDR3 DNA follows: TGTGCCAGCAGAACGGACAGGGCTGGGGCCAACGTCCTGACTTTC. It encodes CASRTDRAGANVLTF.

The rearrangement joins TRBV19 to TRBJ1-1; 8 bases align to TRBD1. Germline V gene data show CDR1 as LNHDA and CDR2 as SQIVND (reference sequence). V lost 7 bases, J lost 6 bases, and 10 bases stayed unmatched. The CDR3 runs to 14 residues. CDR3 region: CASTLRGRRSEAFF. DNA of the CDR3: TGTGCCAGTACCCTCAGGGGGCGCAGGTCTGAAGCTTTCTTT.

The V and J genes are TRBV6-6 and TRBJ1-1; D perhaps matches TRBD1 (6 bases). The CDR3 is made up of 16 amino acids. Deletions cut 2 bases from V and 3 bases from J, with 16 bases between. Germline assignment: CDR1 MNHNY and CDR2 SVGAGI (reference sequence). The CDR3 region has the DNA TGTGCCAGCAGTTACACTTTTTTGGGGGCGGACACTGAAGCTTTCTTT. Translated: CASSYTFLGADTEAFF.

The chain is built from TRBV5-1 and TRBJ2-3; TRBD1 aligns across 10 bases. Per germline, CDR1 SGHRS and CDR2 YFSETQ. The J segment lost 0 bases and the V segment lost 3 bases, leaving 10 bases of the junction unmatched. This CDR3 comprises 18 residues. CDR3 in DNA: TGCGCCAGCAGCTCACCGGGACAGGGGACCCCTAGCACAGATACGCAGTATTTT. Translation gives CASSSPGQGTPSTDTQYF.

The chain uses TRBV5-1 and TRBJ1-1; 8 bases are shared with TRBD1. CDR3 length: 16 residues. Losses at the gene ends were 4 bases for V and 0 bases for J; bases not matched to a gene: 8. Germline V gene sequence: CDR1 SGHRS, CDR2 YFSETQ. This CDR3 is CASSPGQGGMNTEAFF. DNA of the CDR3: TGCGCCAGCAGCCCAGGACAGGGAGGAATGAACACTGAAGCTTTCTTT.

The V and J genes are TRBV4-1 and TRBJ2-3; TRBD2 matches 7 bases. The V segment lost 1 base and the J segment 6 bases; nucleotides outside the gene matches: 7. The CDR3 is 15 residues long. Germline assignment: CDR1 MGHRA and CDR2 YSYEKL. The CDR3 reads CASSQVSGSSDTQYF. The CDR3, as DNA: TGCGCCAGCAGCCAAGTTAGCGGGTCCTCGGATACGCAGTATTTT.

V is TRBV5-1 and J is TRBJ1-1; D is possibly TRBD1 (6 bases). Germline V gene data show CDR1 as SGHRS and CDR2 as YFSETQ. The CDR3 is 18 amino acids. Trimming removed 5 bases from V and 2 bases from J, with 25 bases in between. CDR3 nucleotide sequence: TGCGCCAGCAGGCATGAATTAACGAACGGACAGAGCAACACTGAAGCTTTCTTT. Its protein is CASRHELTNGQSNTEAFF.

The rearrangement links TRBV28 to TRBJ1-5; D gene uncertain. Trimming removed 5 bases at V and 1 base at J, with 9 bases between. Germline CDR1 reads MDHEN; CDR2 reads SYDVKM. This CDR3 region has 14 residues. CDR3 loop: CASSSYMSNQPQHF. The CDR3 nucleotides are TGTGCCAGCAGTAGCTATATGAGCAATCAGCCCCAGCATTTT.

This clone has a single count. The chain uses TRBV9 and TRBJ2-5; a weak D match, TRBD1 (6 bases). The CDR3 totals 16 residues. V was clipped by 3 bases and J by 6 bases, with 21 bases between them. CDR1 and CDR2 (germline): SGDLS, YYNGEE. The CDR3 nucleotides read TGTGCCAGCAGCGCAATTTCACAGGGAGTCGGGCAGACCCAGTACTTC. As protein: CASSAISQGVGQTQYF.

The CDR3 DNA is TGTGCCAGCACCACACTAGCGGGAGGGTCCCACAATGAGCAGTTCTTC. It yields the protein CASTTLAGGSHNEQFF. The chain recombines TRBV27 with TRBJ2-1; 13 bases fit TRBD2. CDR1 is MNHEY, CDR2 SMNVEV, per germline (reference sequence). V lost 7 bases, J lost 5 bases, and 8 bases stayed unmatched. CDR3 length: 16 amino acids.

The V and J genes are TRBV19 and TRBJ1-2, with 8 positions matching TRBD1. The trim removed 3 bases at V and 7 bases at J, leaving 13 bases unmatched. The CDR3 has 16 residues. The germline gives CDR1 LNHDA, CDR2 SQIVND (reference sequence). DNA for the CDR3: TGTGCCAGTAGTATTTCCAGATGGGGACAGGTGGTTGGCTACACCTTC. Its translation: CASSISRWGQVVGYTF.

The gene calls are TRBV19 and TRBJ2-7, with TRBD1 matching 8 bases. The germline CDR1 and CDR2 sequences are LNHDA and SQIVND (reference sequence). The V gene end was trimmed by 8 bases and the J gene end by 4 bases; junction bases not matched to a gene: 4. This CDR3 region has 12 residues. CDR3 residues: CASSDRGYEQYF. The CDR3, as DNA: TGTGCCAGTTCCGACAGGGGTTACGAGCAGTACTTC.

This clone was counted only a few times. The chain is built from TRBV5-4 and TRBJ2-7; TRBD2 aligns across 8 bases. CDR3 length equals 14 residues. J gave up 2 bases and V 1 base, and 2 bases lay outside the gene matches. The V gene's germline CDR1 is SGHNT and CDR2 YYREEE (reference sequence). The CDR3 loop reads CASSLLAGTYEQYF. The CDR3 DNA is TGTGCCAGCAGCTTGCTAGCGGGTACCTACGAGCAGTACTTC.

V gene TRBV2 combines with J gene TRBJ1-5; 9 bases are a match to TRBD1. V was clipped by 7 bases and J by 1 base; unmatched bases: 14. Germline CDR1 reads SNHLY; CDR2 reads FYNNEI. The CDR3 covers 18 residues. CDR3 in DNA: TGTGCCAGCACCCAGGACAGGGGCTACTCCGGGAGCAATCAGCCCCAGCATTTT. This sequence encodes CASTQDRGYSGSNQPQHF.

The V call is TRBV10-3, the J call TRBJ1-2, with TRBD1 as a possible D gene (5 bases). This CDR3 is 16 amino acids long. Germline lookup yields CDR1 ENHRY and CDR2 SYGVKD. Trimming left V 3 bases short and J 4 bases short, with 18 bases between. In nucleotides, the CDR3 is TGTGCCATCAGTGAATTAACGACGGGGGAAAGCTATGGCTACACCTTC. Its protein product is CAISELTTGESYGYTF.

This clone has just one count. The chain uses TRBV5-8 and TRBJ1-5; TRBD1 matches at 9 bases. Germline trimming cut 4 bases from V and 5 bases from J; bases unmatched to any gene: 7. Germline V gene sequence: CDR1 SGHTS, CDR2 YDEGEE. This CDR3 has 15 residues. DNA of the CDR3: TGTGCCAGCAGCACCGGACAGGGGCGGGATCAGCCCCAGCATTTT. Protein sequence: CASSTGQGRDQPQHF.

This chain links TRBV5-1 with TRBJ2-5, with D possibly matching TRBD1 (6 bases). V was trimmed by 5 bases and J by 1 base, leaving 15 bases between them. The CDR3 has 15 amino acids. The germline CDR1 and CDR2 sequences are SGHRS and YFSETQ. CDR3 loop: CASSPTGITQETQYF. In DNA form, the CDR3 reads TGCGCCAGCAGTCCTACAGGGATTACCCAAGAGACCCAGTACTTC.

This chain joins TRBV6-5 and TRBJ2-7; possibly TRBD2 for D (5 bases). This CDR3 region has 14 residues. Trimming shortened V by 6 bases and J by 2 bases, and 14 bases separated the two germline ends. In germline, CDR1 is MNHEY, CDR2 SVGAGI. CDR3 in amino acids: CASSRILGTYEQYF. The CDR3 coding sequence is TGTGCCAGCAGCCGAATACTAGGAACCTACGAGCAGTACTTC.

This sequence joins TRBV7-9 and TRBJ1-1; the D gene is possibly TRBD1 (6 bases). This CDR3 spans 13 amino acids. From germline, CDR1 is SEHNR and CDR2 FQNEAQ (reference sequence). V was clipped by 0 bases and J by 4 bases, with 6 bases between them. CDR3 sequence (DNA): TGTGCCAGCAGCTTAGCGGGGGCCACTGAAGCTTTCTTT. This sequence encodes CASSLAGATEAFF. The variable domain in full, with the rest retrieved from reference TRBV7-9 and TRBJ1-1, is DTGVSQNPRHKITKRGQNVTFRCDPISEHNRLYWYRQTLGQGPEFLTYFQNEAQLEKSRLLSDRFSAERPKGSFSTLEIQRTEQGDSAMYLCASSLAGATEAFFGQGTRLTVV.

The chain uses TRBV7-2 and TRBJ1-5; 9 nucleotides agree with TRBD1. The CDR3 runs to 14 residues. The trim removed 5 bases at V and 8 bases at J, leaving 7 bases unmatched. From germline, CDR1 is SGHTA and CDR2 FQGNSA. This CDR3 reads CASSPGQGLKPQHF. The DNA for the CDR3 is TGTGCCAGCAGCCCGGGACAGGGTTTGAAGCCCCAGCATTTT. Full variable domain (rest looked up from reference TRBV7-2 and TRBJ1-5): GAGVSQSPSNKVTEKGKDVELRCDPISGHTALYWYRQSLGQGLEFLIYFQGNSAPDKSGLPSDRFSAERTGGSVSTLTIQRTQQEDSAVYLCASSPGQGLKPQHFGDGTRLSIL.

CDR3: CASSPRQGTGEQYF. Written as DNA, the CDR3 is TGTGCCAGCTCACCTCGACAGGGTACGGGTGAGCAGTACTTC. The rearrangement uses TRBV18 and TRBJ2-5; 7 bases align to TRBD1. The V and J ends lost 3 bases and 11 bases, in that order; junction bases with no gene match: 12. Looked up from germline, CDR1 is KGHSH and CDR2 is LQKENI. This CDR3 spans 14 amino acids.

This sequence joins TRBV30 and TRBJ1-2, with a weak D call TRBD1 (6 bases). The germline V gene has CDR1 GTSNPN and CDR2 SVGIG (reference sequence). Trimming stripped 7 bases from V and 8 bases from J, with 14 bases between. The CDR3 loop spans 11 amino acids. CDR3 amino acids: CALNRVLGYTF. In DNA, the CDR3 is TGTGCCTTGAACAGGGTGTTAGGCTACACCTTC.

This chain connects TRBV5-1 to TRBJ2-2; 8 nucleotides agree with TRBD1. CDR1 is SGHRS, CDR2 YFSETQ, per germline. The CDR3 totals 16 residues. J was trimmed by 4 bases and V by 1 base; bases with no gene match: 6. The CDR3 spells CASSLYGQGVTGELFF. DNA of the CDR3: TGCGCCAGCAGCTTGTATGGACAGGGTGTCACCGGGGAGCTGTTTTTT.

The J gene is TRBJ2-5, the V gene TRBV7-9, with 12 bases identical to TRBD2. After removal of 4 bases from V and 5 bases from J, the junction contained 11 bases not matched to a gene. Germline V gene lookup returns CDR1 SEHNR and CDR2 FQNEAQ (reference sequence). This CDR3 is 17 amino acids long. CDR3 residues: CASSSKMTSGGSETQYF. The DNA for the CDR3 is TGTGCCAGCAGCTCGAAGATGACTAGCGGGGGATCGGAGACCCAGTACTTC.

In regard to this clone: This sample also contains other DNA sequences that code for the same CDR3. This chain connects TRBV27 to TRBJ2-7; 7 nucleotides line up with TRBD2. Trimming at V came to 8 bases and at J to 2 bases, leaving 3 bases not matched to a gene. The CDR3 is 12 amino acids. Germline CDR1 and CDR2: MNHEY and SMNVEV (reference sequence). The CDR3: CASGGGTYEQYF. The CDR3 DNA follows: TGTGCCAGCGGGGGGGGGACCTACGAGCAGTACTTC.

The chain recombines TRBV18 with TRBJ2-7; perhaps TRBD1 as D (6 bases). CDR3 length equals 15 residues. V shed 3 bases and J shed 3 bases, with 15 bases lying between them. The germline CDR1 and CDR2 sequences are KGHSH and LQKENI. The DNA of the CDR3 is TGTGCCAGCTCACCCCGACAGGCTAGTAGCTACGAGCAGTACTTC. It encodes CASSPRQASSYEQYF.

The chain couples TRBV18 to TRBJ2-1; D not certain. The CDR3 has 11 amino acids. Germline CDR1 is KGHSH and CDR2 is LQKENI. The germline V and J ends were trimmed by 3 bases and 7 bases, with 4 bases remaining between them. The CDR3 loop is CASSPRNEQFF. The CDR3 DNA follows: TGTGCCAGCTCACCGCGAAATGAGCAGTTCTTC. The full variable domain, its missing parts supplied by reference TRBV18 and TRBJ2-1, is NAGVMQNPRHLVRRRGQEARLRCSPMKGHSHVYWYRQLPEEGLKFMVYLQKENIIDESGMPKERFSAEFPKEGPSILRIQQVVRGDSAAYFCASSPRNEQFFGPGTRLTVL.

This clone was counted between two and nine times. The chain couples TRBV7-2 to TRBJ1-2; D remains unclear. The CDR3 is made up of 17 amino acids. Trimming took 7 bases from V and 5 from J, leaving 26 bases between them. CDR1 and CDR2 (germline): SGHTA, FQGNSA. The chain's CDR3 is CASTPPIVQGRRYGYTF. The CDR3 nucleotides are TGTGCCAGCACCCCGCCCATAGTACAAGGGAGGCGATATGGCTACACCTTC.

The V gene is TRBV9, the J gene TRBJ2-5; D gene unclear. This CDR3 has 12 residues. CDR1 SGDLS and CDR2 YYNGEE come from the germline V gene. The V and J ends lost 4 bases and 4 bases respectively, with 8 bases between them. CDR3 nucleotide sequence: TGTGCCAGCAGCCCCCCCGGAGAGACCCAGTACTTC. Protein sequence: CASSPPGETQYF.

The CDR3 reads CASSLAGEWTGTTTWGYTF. The DNA for the CDR3 is TGTGCCAGCAGCTTAGCCGGGGAGTGGACAGGGACCACGACGTGGGGCTACACCTTC. The chain is built from TRBV7-9 and TRBJ1-2, with 8 bases lining up with TRBD1. The junction had 20 bases not matched to a gene; V was cut back by 0 bases and J by 8 bases. Germline-derived CDR1 and CDR2 are SEHNR and FQNEAQ (reference sequence). The CDR3 extends over 19 amino acids.